Included here is one T cell receptor (beta chain) sequence, with context. The target antigen is unknown. The entry originates in a study of T cell responses to AZD1222 COVID-19 vaccine. Losses at the gene ends were 4 bases for V and 8 bases for J; bases not matched to a gene: 6. This CDR3 region has 14 residues. Germline CDR1 reads SGHNT; CDR2 reads YYREEE (reference sequence). Assay used: immunoSEQ multiplex PCR; TCRdb lists only in-frame clones, some missing. The sample carries under 70,000 clones, 80% to 90% recorded once. Study-wide results and caveats: After two AZD1222 doses, spike-specific TCR breadth and depth rose versus day 0.

The gene calls are TRBV5-4 and TRBJ1-4; 9 bases are a match to TRBD1. The sequencing used peripheral blood, collected on day 0 of AZD1222 vaccination. The origin of this receptor is an adult in good health. As DNA, the CDR3 is TGTGCCAGCAGCCAGGGACAGGGCCAAGAAAAACTGTTTTTT. Its protein product is CASSQGQGQEKLFF.